One sample yielded the 24 T cell receptor beta chains listed below, sequenced in a study of siplizumab effects on memory and regulatory T cells. The data were produced by immunoSEQ multiplex PCR, yet TCRdb's version contains in-frame clones alone and is incomplete. The sample consists of 99,000 or so clones, just under 95% of them appearing once. Specimen: non-Treg CD4+ T cells sorted from blood. These receptors were obtained from a human donor in good health.

This clone appeared a few times. The chain employs TRBV7-3 and TRBJ2-1; D is unclear. The CDR3 contains 14 residues. The V gene's germline CDR1 is SGHTA and CDR2 FQGTGA. With 2 bases removed from V and 0 bases from J, the gap between germline ends came to 5 bases. The CDR3 sequence: CASSLDPSYNEQFF. For the CDR3, the DNA is TGTGCCAGCAGCTTAGACCCCTCCTACAATGAGCAGTTCTTC.

The chain recombines TRBV6-5 with TRBJ1-1, with TRBD1 as a possible D gene (6 bases). Germline lookup yields CDR1 MNHEY and CDR2 SVGAGI. The CDR3 spans 12 residues. Between the trimmed V and J ends, which lost 6 bases and 5 bases, there was a span of 10 bases. The CDR3 reads CASRDRSTEAFF. For the CDR3, the DNA is TGTGCCAGCAGAGACAGGTCGACTGAAGCTTTCTTT.

The gene calls are TRBV5-4 and TRBJ2-4, with D possibly being TRBD1 (5 bases). CDR3 length equals 15 residues. Trimming pared 4 bases from V and 3 bases from J, leaving 14 bases between. Germline-derived CDR1 and CDR2 are SGHNT and YYREEE (reference sequence). DNA for the CDR3: TGTGCCAGCAGCGATGCCAGGGTACTCAAAAACATTCAGTACTTC. The encoded protein is CASSDARVLKNIQYF.

V and J are TRBV7-9 and TRBJ2-5; D not certain. Germline V gene sequence: CDR1 SEHNR, CDR2 FQNEAQ (reference sequence). Trimming stripped 5 bases from V and 1 base from J, with 14 bases between. This CDR3 contains 15 residues. CDR3 region: CASSALLTPQETQYF. In nucleotides, the CDR3 is TGTGCCAGCAGCGCCCTCCTGACCCCCCAAGAGACCCAGTACTTC. Using reference TRBV7-9 and TRBJ2-5 for the parts outside the CDR3, the full variable domain is DTGVSQNPRHKITKRGQNVTFRCDPISEHNRLYWYRQTLGQGPEFLTYFQNEAQLEKSRLLSDRFSAERPKGSFSTLEIQRTEQGDSAMYLCASSALLTPQETQYFGPGTRLLVL.

The V and J genes are TRBV28 and TRBJ1-4, with 9 bases lining up with TRBD1. The CDR3 covers 15 residues. V shed 5 bases, J shed 5 bases, and the junction held 6 bases outside the gene matches. The V gene's germline CDR1 is MDHEN and CDR2 SYDVKM. The CDR3 protein is CASSRPTGGNEKLFF. In DNA, the CDR3 is TGTGCCAGCAGTCGCCCGACAGGGGGGAATGAAAAACTGTTTTTT.

V and J are TRBV5-1 and TRBJ2-1; D not resolved. The CDR3 consists of 16 residues. CDR1 and CDR2 (germline): SGHRS, YFSETQ. V was trimmed by 3 bases and J by 2 bases, leaving 15 bases between them. The chain's CDR3 is CASSWIPVGTYNEQFF. CDR3 bases: TGCGCCAGCAGCTGGATACCAGTGGGAACCTACAATGAGCAGTTCTTC.

J is TRBJ1-1 and V is TRBV13, with 10 bases lining up with TRBD1. Germline-derived CDR1 and CDR2 are PRHDT and FYEKMQ (reference sequence). The CDR3 extends over 12 amino acids. The V segment lost 6 bases and the J segment 8 bases; nucleotides outside the gene matches: 3. This chain's CDR3 is CASSRQGAEAFF. The CDR3 region has the DNA TGTGCCAGCAGTCGACAGGGGGCCGAAGCTTTCTTT.

This chain uses TRBV7-2 with TRBJ2-2, with unresolved D. Germline assignment: CDR1 SGHTA and CDR2 FQGNSA. V was trimmed by 5 bases and J by 6 bases, leaving 7 bases between them. This CDR3 contains 12 residues. The CDR3 spells CASSRWAGELFF. In DNA, the CDR3 is TGTGCCAGCAGCCGGTGGGCCGGGGAGCTGTTTTTT.

The chain is built from TRBV25-1 and TRBJ2-3; D might be TRBD2 (6 bases). Germline lookup yields CDR1 MGHDK and CDR2 SYGVNS. V shed 5 bases and J shed 0 bases, with 12 bases lying between them. The CDR3 sequence is 15 residues long. This CDR3 reads CASSREKVSTDTQYF. The DNA for the CDR3 is TGTGCCAGCAGTCGGGAGAAAGTTAGCACAGATACGCAGTATTTT.

Note on this clone: In the same sample, other DNA sequences code for this CDR3. The rearrangement joins TRBV5-1 to TRBJ2-7, with 10 bases matching TRBD2. The CDR3 contains 14 residues. Germline V CDR1 and CDR2: SGHRS, YFSETQ. V lost 1 base to trimming and J lost 4 bases; unmatched junction nucleotides: 2. CDR3 bases: TGCGCCAGCAGCTTGTCTAGCGGGAGTTACGAGCAGTACTTC. Protein: CASSLSSGSYEQYF. Using reference TRBV5-1 and TRBJ2-7 for the parts outside the CDR3, the full variable domain is KAGVTQTPRYLIKTRGQQVTLSCSPISGHRSVSWYQQTPGQGLQFLFEYFSETQRNKGNFPGRFSGRQFSNSRSEMNVSTLELGDSALYLCASSLSSGSYEQYFGPGTRLTVT.

V gene TRBV5-8 combines with J gene TRBJ1-1; D is unclear. Germline V CDR1 and CDR2: SGHTS, YDEGEE. Between the trimmed V and J ends, which lost 6 bases and 1 base, there was a span of 13 bases. The CDR3 contains 14 residues. CDR3 nucleotides: TGTGCCAGCATGGGGAGTTTGCGGAACACTGAAGCTTTCTTT. Translation gives CASMGSLRNTEAFF.

V gene TRBV5-4 combines with J gene TRBJ1-2; no firm D call. V was shortened by 4 bases and J by 0 bases, with 7 bases between the two germline ends. This CDR3 contains 13 residues. Looked up from germline, CDR1 is SGHNT and CDR2 is YYREEE (reference sequence). The CDR3 nucleotides are TGTGCCAGCAGCGTAACAGCTAACTATGGCTACACCTTC. Translation: CASSVTANYGYTF.

The chain joins TRBV27 to TRBJ2-1; 10 nucleotides align to TRBD2. The CDR3 spans 18 residues. Germline CDR1 and CDR2: MNHEY and SMNVEV (reference sequence). V shed 0 bases and J 4 bases; nucleotides not matched to a gene: 9. CDR3 residues: CASSLSTFGLAVYNEQFF. The CDR3 DNA follows: TGTGCCAGCAGTTTATCGACGTTCGGACTAGCGGTATACAATGAGCAGTTCTTC.

The chain has TRBV9 and TRBJ1-3; D uncertain. This CDR3 has 14 residues. Trimming took off 1 base at V and 4 bases at J, with 9 bases between the two ends. CDR1 and CDR2 (germline): SGDLS, YYNGEE. DNA for the CDR3: TGTGCCAGCAGCGTATCCGGGCCAGGAAACACCATATATTTT. This codes for CASSVSGPGNTIYF.

The rearrangement joins TRBV28 to TRBJ2-7; 9 nucleotides align to TRBD2. Germline CDR1 MDHEN, CDR2 SYDVKM. The junction had 3 bases not matched to a gene; V was cut back by 4 bases and J by 2 bases. There are 14 residues in the CDR3. The CDR3 DNA is TGTGCCAGCAGTTGGCTAGCGGGGCCCTACGAGCAGTACTTC. This codes for CASSWLAGPYEQYF.

The chain uses TRBV6-5 and TRBJ2-3; maybe TRBD2 (5 bases). The ends were cut back, 6 bases at V and 3 bases at J, with 10 bases in the middle. There are 13 residues in the CDR3. The V gene's germline CDR1 is MNHEY and CDR2 SVGAGI. The CDR3 DNA follows: TGTGCCAGCAGCCCGAGGGAGACAGATACGCAGTATTTT. Amino acid sequence: CASSPRETDTQYF.

The chain uses TRBV28 and TRBJ2-3; D is possibly TRBD2 (6 bases). Trimming stripped 6 bases from V and 1 base from J, with 20 bases between. Per germline, CDR1 MDHEN and CDR2 SYDVKM. The CDR3 extends over 17 amino acids. DNA of the CDR3: TGTGCCAGCAGCCCCCTCCGGCGAGCTAGCGGCACAGATACGCAGTATTTT. This sequence encodes CASSPLRRASGTDTQYF.

V and J are TRBV6-5 and TRBJ1-1; D is unclear. The germline V and J ends were trimmed by 0 bases and 5 bases, with 13 bases remaining between them. Germline V CDR1 and CDR2: MNHEY, SVGAGI. The CDR3 length is 15 residues. The CDR3 DNA sequence: TGTGCCAGCAGTTACTCGAAGATGGTAAATACTGAAGCTTTCTTT. Translation: CASSYSKMVNTEAFF.

The rearrangement uses TRBV29-1 and TRBJ2-3; 11 bases line up with TRBD2. From germline, CDR1 is SQVTM and CDR2 ANQGSEA. The CDR3 is made up of 20 amino acids. The J segment lost 5 bases and the V segment lost 1 base, leaving 20 bases of the junction unmatched. CDR3 coding DNA: TGCAGCGTTGAAGGGGGATGGGCCACTAGCGGGAGATCGGTACAAGATACGCAGTATTTT. Protein: CSVEGGWATSGRSVQDTQYF.

V gene TRBV5-1 combines with J gene TRBJ2-3, with 7 bases lining up with TRBD1. The V segment lost 4 bases and the J segment 2 bases; nucleotides outside the gene matches: 4. This CDR3 region has 14 residues. Germline lookup yields CDR1 SGHRS and CDR2 YFSETQ. The CDR3 sequence is CASSTGQSTDTQYF. The CDR3 coding sequence is TGCGCCAGCAGCACGGGACAGTCCACAGATACGCAGTATTTT. Together with reference TRBV5-1 and TRBJ2-3, the CDR3 gives the full variable domain: KAGVTQTPRYLIKTRGQQVTLSCSPISGHRSVSWYQQTPGQGLQFLFEYFSETQRNKGNFPGRFSGRQFSNSRSEMNVSTLELGDSALYLCASSTGQSTDTQYFGPGTRLTVL.

V gene TRBV19 combines with J gene TRBJ2-3; D gene unclear. The CDR3 consists of 14 residues. Trimming removed 7 bases from V and 4 bases from J, with 15 bases in between. Germline loops: CDR1 LNHDA, CDR2 SQIVND (reference sequence). The CDR3 region has the DNA TGTGCCAGTACCGGTGCGGTACTCTCAGATACGCAGTATTTT. Its translation: CASTGAVLSDTQYF. The variable domain in full, completed from reference TRBV19 and TRBJ2-3, reads DGGITQSPKYLFRKEGQNVTLSCEQNLNHDAMYWYRQDPGQGLRLIYYSQIVNDFQKGDIAEGYSVSREKKESFPLTVTSAQKNPTAFYLCASTGAVLSDTQYFGPGTRLTVL.

The chain has TRBV5-4 and TRBJ1-5; D possibly corresponds to TRBD1 (6 bases). This CDR3 comprises 18 residues. From germline, CDR1 is SGHNT and CDR2 YYREEE (reference sequence). Trimming left V 3 bases short and J 1 base short, with 20 bases between. CDR3 protein: CASSWHRDKGISNQPQHF. The CDR3 nucleotides read TGTGCCAGCAGCTGGCACCGGGACAAAGGGATCAGCAATCAGCCCCAGCATTTT.

The rearrangement joins TRBV5-4 to TRBJ2-1, with 11 bases matching TRBD2. Germline-derived CDR1 and CDR2 are SGHNT and YYREEE (reference sequence). The CDR3 loop spans 18 amino acids. With 8 bases clipped from V and 0 bases from J, the junction kept 13 bases outside the gene matches. The CDR3 sequence is CASMKTSGIGSSYNEQFF. The CDR3 DNA is TGTGCCAGTATGAAGACTAGCGGGATAGGGAGCTCCTACAATGAGCAGTTCTTC.

This clone was counted once. Distinct nucleotide sequences in the sample also encode this CDR3. V is TRBV13 and J is TRBJ2-7; D unclear. In germline, CDR1 is PRHDT, CDR2 FYEKMQ (reference sequence). The CDR3 length is 12 residues. V dropped 3 bases and J dropped 3 bases, with 6 bases sitting between them. CDR3 bases: TGTGCCAGCAGCTTGGGTTACTACGAGCAGTACTTC. This gives the protein CASSLGYYEQYF.